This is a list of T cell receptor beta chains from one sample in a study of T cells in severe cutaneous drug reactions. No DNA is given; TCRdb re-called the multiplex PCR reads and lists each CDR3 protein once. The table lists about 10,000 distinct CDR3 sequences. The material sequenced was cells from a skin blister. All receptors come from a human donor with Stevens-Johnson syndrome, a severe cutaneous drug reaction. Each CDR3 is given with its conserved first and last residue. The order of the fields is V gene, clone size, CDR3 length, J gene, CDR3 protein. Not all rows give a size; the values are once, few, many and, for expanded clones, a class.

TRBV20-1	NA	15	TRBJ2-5	CSAFPPSGAGETQYF
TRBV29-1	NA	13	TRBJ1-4	CSVRGGGGEKLFF
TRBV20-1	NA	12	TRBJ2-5	CSARVQAQTQYF
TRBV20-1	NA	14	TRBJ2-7	CSARDRQDSYEQYF
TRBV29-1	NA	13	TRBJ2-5	CSVVGLGDETQYF
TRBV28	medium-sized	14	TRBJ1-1	CASSPVGWGTEAFF
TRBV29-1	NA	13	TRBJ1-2	CSVVHRGQSGYTF
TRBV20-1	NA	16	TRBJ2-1	CSARQPQGGRYNEQFF
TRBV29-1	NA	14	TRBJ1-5	CSVGSEYSNQPQHF
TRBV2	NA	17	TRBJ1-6	CASNLDGRGINNSPLHF
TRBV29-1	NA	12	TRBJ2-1	CSFSDTYNEQFF
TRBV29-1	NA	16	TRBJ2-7	CSVEDAGAKSLSEQYF
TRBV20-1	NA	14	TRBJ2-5	CSAREGQGQETQYF
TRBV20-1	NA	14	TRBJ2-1	CSAYTSGSKNEQFF
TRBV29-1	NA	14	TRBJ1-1	CSVEEFGHHTEAFF
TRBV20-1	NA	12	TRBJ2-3	CSARTGINTQYF
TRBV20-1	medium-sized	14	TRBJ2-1	CSAQDRARANEQFF
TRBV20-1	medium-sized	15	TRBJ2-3	CSARDPAGRADTQYF
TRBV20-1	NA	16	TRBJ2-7	CSAGGQADTFSYEQYF
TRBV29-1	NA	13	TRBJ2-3	CSVDFGGADTQYF
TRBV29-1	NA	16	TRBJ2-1	CSVGGLTVSSYNEQFF
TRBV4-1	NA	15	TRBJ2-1	CASSQDQYREDEQFF
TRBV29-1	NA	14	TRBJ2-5	CSVDAAGGWETQYF
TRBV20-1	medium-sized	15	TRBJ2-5	CSARKLAGGRETQYF
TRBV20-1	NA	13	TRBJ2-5	CSASGRASETQYF
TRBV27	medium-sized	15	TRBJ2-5	CASSLSAGGRETQYF
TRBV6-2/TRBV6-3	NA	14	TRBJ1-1	CASSYSGARLYAFF
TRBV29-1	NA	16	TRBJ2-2	CSEGRHQGSNTGELFF
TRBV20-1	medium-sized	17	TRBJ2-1	CSAGDPGRLAGANEQFF
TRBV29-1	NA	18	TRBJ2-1	CSVEDPTVGRGSYNEQFF
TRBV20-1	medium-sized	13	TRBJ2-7	CSASRLAGHEQYF
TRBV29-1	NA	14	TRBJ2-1	CSVDAPSSYNEQFF
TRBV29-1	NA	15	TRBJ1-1	CSVGADGAVNTEAFF
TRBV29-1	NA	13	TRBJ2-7	CSVEDGGSFEQYF
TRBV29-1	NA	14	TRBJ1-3	CSVELDSSGNTIYF